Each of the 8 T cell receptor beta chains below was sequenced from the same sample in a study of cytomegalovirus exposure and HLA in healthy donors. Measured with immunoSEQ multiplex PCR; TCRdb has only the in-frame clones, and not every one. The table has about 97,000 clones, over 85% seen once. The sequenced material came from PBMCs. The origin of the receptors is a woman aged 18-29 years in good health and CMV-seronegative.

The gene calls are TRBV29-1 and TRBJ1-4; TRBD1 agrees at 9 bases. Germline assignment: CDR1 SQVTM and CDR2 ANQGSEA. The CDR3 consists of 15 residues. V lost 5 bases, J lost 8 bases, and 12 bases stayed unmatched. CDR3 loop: CSVTGGDLSTEKLFF. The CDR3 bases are TGCAGCGTTACAGGGGGCGACTTATCGACAGAAAAACTGTTTTTT.

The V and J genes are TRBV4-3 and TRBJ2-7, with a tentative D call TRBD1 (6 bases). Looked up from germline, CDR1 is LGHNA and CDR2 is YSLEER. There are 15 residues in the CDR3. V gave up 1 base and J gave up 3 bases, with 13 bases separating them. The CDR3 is CASSQVGTPLYEQYF. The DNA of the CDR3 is TGCGCCAGCAGCCAAGTAGGGACACCTCTCTACGAGCAGTACTTC.

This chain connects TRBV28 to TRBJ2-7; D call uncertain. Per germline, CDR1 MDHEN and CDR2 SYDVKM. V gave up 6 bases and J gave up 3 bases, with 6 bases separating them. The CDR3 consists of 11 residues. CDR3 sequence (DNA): TGTGCCAGCAGCGAACTCTACGAGCAGTACTTC. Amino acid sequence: CASSELYEQYF.

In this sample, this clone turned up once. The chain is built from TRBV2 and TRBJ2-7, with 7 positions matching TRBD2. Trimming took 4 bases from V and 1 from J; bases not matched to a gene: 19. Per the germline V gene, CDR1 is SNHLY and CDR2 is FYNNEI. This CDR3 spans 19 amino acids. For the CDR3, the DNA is TGTGCCAGCAGTGCCCGGGGAGGGATACTCAGGGAGGGGTCCTACGAGCAGTACTTC. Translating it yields CASSARGGILREGSYEQYF.

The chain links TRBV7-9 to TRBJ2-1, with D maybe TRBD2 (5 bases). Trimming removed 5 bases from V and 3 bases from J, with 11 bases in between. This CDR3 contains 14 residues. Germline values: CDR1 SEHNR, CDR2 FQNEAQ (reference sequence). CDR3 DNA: TGTGCCAGCAGCCCCCGGACTGACTACAATGAGCAGTTCTTC. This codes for CASSPRTDYNEQFF.

The CDR3 DNA reads TGTGCCAGCAGCCTCGCGGGCAGGGGGCAAACTGAAGCTTTCTTT. Residues: CASSLAGRGQTEAFF. V is TRBV7-8 and J is TRBJ1-1, with TRBD1 matching 8 bases. The J segment lost 5 bases and the V segment lost 5 bases, leaving 10 bases of the junction unmatched. Germline V lookup: CDR1 SGHVS, CDR2 FQNEAQ. The CDR3 contains 15 residues. The complete variable domain, with remaining parts taken from reference TRBV7-8 and TRBJ1-1, reads GAGVSQSPRYKVAKRGQDVALRCDPISGHVSLFWYQQALGQGPEFLTYFQNEAQLDKSGLPSDRFFAERPEGSVSTLKIQRTQQEDSAVYLCASSLAGRGQTEAFFGQGTRLTVV.

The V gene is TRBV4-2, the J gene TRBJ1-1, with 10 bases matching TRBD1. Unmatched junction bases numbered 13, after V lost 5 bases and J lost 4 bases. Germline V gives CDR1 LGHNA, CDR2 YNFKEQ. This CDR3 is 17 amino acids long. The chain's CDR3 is CASSTRDRGPQSTEAFF. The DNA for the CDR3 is TGTGCCAGCAGCACCCGGGACAGGGGACCCCAGAGCACTGAAGCTTTCTTT.

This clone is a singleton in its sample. The chain's CDR3 is CASSPDRAGELFF. CDR3 coding DNA: TGCGCCAGCAGCCCGGACAGGGCCGGGGAGCTGTTTTTT. The chain is built from TRBV5-1 and TRBJ2-2; 8 bases are a match to TRBD1. The CDR3 loop spans 13 amino acids. J lost 6 bases, V lost 4 bases, and 2 bases had no gene match. The germline gives CDR1 SGHRS, CDR2 YFSETQ.